This T cell receptor beta chain was observed in a study of blood T cell repertoires in COVID-19. TCRdb's copy holds only in-frame clones and misses some; the assay was immunoSEQ multiplex PCR. Seen here are more than 40,000 clones, roughly nine tenths observed once, and the top ten hold approximately 3%. This clone appeared a single time. This CDR3 contains 13 residues. V lost 0 bases, J lost 4 bases, and 6 bases lay in between. CDR1 MNHEY and CDR2 SMNVEV come from the germline V gene (reference sequence). Symptom resolution, clearance, or two negative PCRs marked the recovered donors of Cohort 3. The sequenced material came from PBMCs or T cells enriched from blood (not recorded which). The chain is built from TRBV27 and TRBJ1-2; the D is unclear. The clonotype was recovered from a woman in her fifties or sixties who had recovered from COVID-19. The DNA of the CDR3 is TGTGCCAGCAGTTTATCCGTCGGCTATGGCTACACCTTC. It translates to CASSLSVGYGYTF.